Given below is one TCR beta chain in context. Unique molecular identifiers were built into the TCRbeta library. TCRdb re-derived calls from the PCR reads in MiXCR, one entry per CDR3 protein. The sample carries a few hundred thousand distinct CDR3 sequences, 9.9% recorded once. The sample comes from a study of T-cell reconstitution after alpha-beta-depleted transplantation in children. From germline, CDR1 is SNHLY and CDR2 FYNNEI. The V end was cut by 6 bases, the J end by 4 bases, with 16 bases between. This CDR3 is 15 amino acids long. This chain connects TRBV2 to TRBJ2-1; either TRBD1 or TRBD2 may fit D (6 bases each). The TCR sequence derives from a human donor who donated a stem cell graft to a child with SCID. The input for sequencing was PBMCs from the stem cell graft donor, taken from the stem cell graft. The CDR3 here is CASRRGDGSYNEQFF. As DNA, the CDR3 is TGTGCCAGCAGGAGGGGGGACGGGTCGTACAATGAGCAGTTCTTC.